This TCR beta chain derives from a study of neurological immune-mediated disorders. This CDR3 has 15 residues. The V gene lost 2 bases and the J gene lost 0 bases, with 11 bases spanning the gap. In germline, CDR1 is ENHRY, CDR2 SYGVKD. TCRdb re-called the 5' RACE reads through MiXCR, storing one row per CDR3 protein. The table shows roughly 62,000 distinct CDR3 sequences, with 11% occurring only once. Study findings and constraints: The most TCR clonal expansion was seen in HTLV-1-associated myelopathy, and the least was seen in multiple sclerosis, which fell below healthy controls.

The unsorted libraries were made from 2 million PBMCs kept at -80 C. This clonotype was counted ten times or more. Its antigen is as yet unknown. Specimen: PBMCs. This TCR derives from a man aged 55 to 70 in good health. V is TRBV10-3 and J is TRBJ2-7; D gene ambiguous. CDR3 sequence reads: CAISEGPSVSYEQYF. CDR3 in DNA: TGTGCCATCAGTGAGGGGCCCTCAGTCTCCTACGAGCAGTACTTC.